A selection of T cell receptor beta chains follows, all from one sample in a study of cytomegalovirus exposure and HLA in healthy donors. The table came from immunoSEQ multiplex PCR; TCRdb's copy has only in-frame clones and leaves some out. The repertoire holds 80,000 to 100,000 clones, with around 73% as singletons. The sample consisted of PBMCs. These receptors originate from a man in his forties or fifties in good health and CMV-seronegative. The CDR3 runs from the conserved cysteine through the conserved F or W. D genes are given only for firm matches. Only some rows state a clone size, as once, few, many or a class for expanded clones.

>TRBJ2-4|TRBV7-9|NA|TRBD1
CASSGDRDHIQYF
TGTGCCAGCAGCGGTGACAGGGATCACATTCAGTACTTC
>TRBJ1-2|TRBV2|NA|NA
CASWQGHDYGYTF
TGTGCCAGCTGGCAGGGCCACGACTATGGCTACACCTTC
>TRBJ2-7|TRBV4-1|NA|TRBD1
CASSQPYDRDHEQYF
TGCGCCAGCAGCCAACCGTACGACAGGGACCACGAGCAGTACTTC
>TRBJ2-7|TRBV6-1|NA|NA
CASRGAGPAQYF
TGTGCCAGCAGGGGGGCCGGACCCGCGCAGTACTTC
>TRBJ2-7|TRBV5-1|few|NA
CASSFGGTYEQYF
TGCGCCAGCAGCTTTGGGGGGACCTACGAGCAGTACTTC
>TRBJ2-3|TRBV5-1|NA|NA
CASSLEGRTDTQYF
TGCGCCAGCAGCTTGGAAGGGAGGACAGATACGCAGTATTTT
>TRBJ2-1|TRBV6-4|NA|TRBD2
CASSDLGGSTSSYNEQFF
TGTGCCAGCAGTGACCTGGGGGGGTCCACTAGCTCCTACAATGAGCAGTTCTTC
>TRBJ2-5|TRBV29-1|NA|NA
CSVAAAETQYF
TGCAGCGTTGCCGCAGCGGAGACCCAGTACTTC
>TRBJ2-1|TRBV9|NA|TRBD1
CASSETGTSYNEQFF
TGTGCCAGCAGCGAGACAGGGACCTCCTACAATGAGCAGTTCTTC
>TRBJ2-2|TRBV7-9|NA|NA
CASSPRPGAGELFF
TGTGCCAGCAGCCCCCGCCCAGGGGCCGGGGAGCTGTTTTTT
>TRBJ1-2|TRBV5-4|NA|TRBD1
CASSWDRGYGYTF
TGTGCCAGCAGCTGGGACAGGGGCTATGGCTACACCTTC
>TRBJ2-5|TRBV5-6|few|TRBD2
CASSLVVAGWGKETQYF
TGTGCCAGCAGCTTGGTAGTAGCGGGGTGGGGGAAAGAGACCCAGTACTTC
>TRBJ1-4|TRBV7-9|NA|NA
CASSHIVGANEKLFF
TGTGCCAGCAGCCACATCGTCGGGGCTAATGAAAAACTGTTTTTT
>TRBJ2-5|TRBV7-9|NA|TRBD1
CASSRPWDRGGKETQYF
TGTGCCAGCAGCCGACCCTGGGACAGGGGAGGAAAAGAGACCCAGTACTTC
>TRBJ2-7|TRBV2|NA|NA
CASSEQGKAYEQYF
TGTGCCAGCAGTGAGCAGGGGAAAGCCTACGAGCAGTACTTC
>TRBJ2-2|TRBV2|few|NA
CASSGGRGTGELFF
TGTGCCAGCAGTGGGGGCAGGGGAACCGGGGAGCTGTTTTTT
>TRBJ1-5|TRBV5-4|NA|NA
CASSLDGGNQPQHF
TGTGCCAGCAGCTTGGACGGCGGAAATCAGCCCCAGCATTTT
>TRBJ2-3|TRBV5-1|NA|NA
CASSLSQGPDTQYF
TGCGCCAGCAGCTTATCACAGGGCCCAGATACGCAGTATTTT
>TRBJ2-1|TRBV7-9|NA|TRBD2
CASSLGGGGGVYNEQFF
TGTGCCAGCAGCTTAGGAGGGGGCGGGGGGGTCTACAATGAGCAGTTCTTC
>TRBJ1-3|TRBV2|NA|NA
CASGYGRVGNTIYF
TGTGCCAGCGGTTATGGCAGGGTCGGAAACACCATATATTTT
>TRBJ2-1|TRBV7-8|NA|NA
CATGGSYNEQFF
TGTGCCACCGGGGGTTCCTACAATGAGCAGTTCTTC
>TRBJ2-3|TRBV5-1|once|NA
CASSLALGTGSTDTQYF
TGCGCCAGCAGCTTGGCCCTCGGAACAGGGAGCACAGATACGCAGTATTTT
>TRBJ2-5|TRBV7-9|NA|TRBD1
CASSLGDRGRETQYF
TGTGCCAGCAGCTTAGGGGACAGGGGGAGAGAGACCCAGTACTTC
>TRBJ1-1|TRBV7-2|few|NA
CASSLGGRGNTEAFF
TGTGCCAGCAGCTTAGGGGGAAGGGGGAACACTGAAGCTTTCTTT
>TRBJ2-5|TRBV2|few|TRBD2
CASREGLAGRGEQYF
TGTGCCAGCAGGGAGGGACTAGCGGGGCGTGGAGAGCAGTACTTC